This T cell receptor (beta chain) was sequenced during a study of post-analysis software for immune sequencing data. On the study more broadly: Secondary progressive, relapsing-remitting and progressive-relapsing multiple sclerosis were among the included disease courses.

The length of the CDR3 is 16 residues. Trimming cost V 3 bases and J 0 bases, with 17 bases left between them. Germline CDR1 and CDR2: DFQATT and SNEGSKA (reference sequence). As to this clonotype: Its cognate antigen is unknown.

Unique molecular identifiers had been added to the TCR beta cDNA libraries. Starting from around 0.96 to 9.9 million T cells, the study yielded 460,000 or so cDNA molecules. TCRdb processed the PCR reads anew with MiXCR; each CDR3 protein has one entry. The table lists a few hundred thousand distinct CDR3 sequences, about a third of them singletons. Study conclusions and caveats: When patients were compared with controls, a handful of TRBV segments were more frequent, TRBV5-6, TRBV5-1 and TRBV20-1 among them. Controls significantly exceeded multiple sclerosis patients in normalized Chao1 diversity.

V is TRBV20-1 and J is TRBJ1-1, with a possible D match to TRBD1 (5 bases). This TCR was sampled from a girl between 10 and 17 years old with multiple sclerosis. Material for sequencing was blood. The CDR3 here is CSASGGEEVMNTEAFF. The CDR3 region has the DNA TGCAGTGCTAGTGGAGGGGAAGAGGTCATGAACACTGAAGCTTTCTTT.